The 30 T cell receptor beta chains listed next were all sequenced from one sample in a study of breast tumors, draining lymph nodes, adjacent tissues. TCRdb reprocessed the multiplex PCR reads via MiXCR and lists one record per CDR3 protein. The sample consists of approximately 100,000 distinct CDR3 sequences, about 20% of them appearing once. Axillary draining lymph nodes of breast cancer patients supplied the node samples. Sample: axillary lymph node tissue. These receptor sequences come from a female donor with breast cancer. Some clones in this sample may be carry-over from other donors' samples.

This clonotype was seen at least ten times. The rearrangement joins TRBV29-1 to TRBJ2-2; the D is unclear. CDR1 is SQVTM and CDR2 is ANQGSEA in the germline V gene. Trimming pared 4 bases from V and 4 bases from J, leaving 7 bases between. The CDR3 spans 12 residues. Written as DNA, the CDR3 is TGCAGCGTTGTACGTCTCACCGGGGAGCTGTTTTTT. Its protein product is CSVVRLTGELFF.

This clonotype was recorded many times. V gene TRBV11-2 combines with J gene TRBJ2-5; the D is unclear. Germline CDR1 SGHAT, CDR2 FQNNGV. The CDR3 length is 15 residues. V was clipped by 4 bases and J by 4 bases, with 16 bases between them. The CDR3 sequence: CASSSEFQLTETQYF. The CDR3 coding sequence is TGTGCCAGCAGCTCCGAGTTCCAGCTAACAGAGACCCAGTACTTC.

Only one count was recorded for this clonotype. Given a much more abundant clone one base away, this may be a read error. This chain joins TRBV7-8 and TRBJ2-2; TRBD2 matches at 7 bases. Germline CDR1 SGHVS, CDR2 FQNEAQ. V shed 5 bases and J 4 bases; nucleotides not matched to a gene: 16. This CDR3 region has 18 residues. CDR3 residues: CASSHPRREEGSTGELFF. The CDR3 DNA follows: TGTGCCAGCAGCCACCCCAGACGGGAGGAGGGGAGCACCGGGGAGCTGTTTTTT.

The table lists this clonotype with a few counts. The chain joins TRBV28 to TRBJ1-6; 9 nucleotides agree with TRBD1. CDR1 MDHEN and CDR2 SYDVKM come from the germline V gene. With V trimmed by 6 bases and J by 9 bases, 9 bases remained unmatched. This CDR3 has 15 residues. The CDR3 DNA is TGTGCCAGCAGCTCTGGGGGGACAGGGCTTTCACCCCTCCACTTT. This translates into CASSSGGTGLSPLHF.

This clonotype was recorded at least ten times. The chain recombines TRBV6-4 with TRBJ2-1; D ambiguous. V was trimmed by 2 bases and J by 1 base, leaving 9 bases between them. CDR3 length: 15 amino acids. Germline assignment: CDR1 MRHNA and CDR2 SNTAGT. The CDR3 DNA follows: TGTGCCAGCAGTGACAGGTGGTTTTCCTACAATGAGCAGTTCTTC. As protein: CASSDRWFSYNEQFF.

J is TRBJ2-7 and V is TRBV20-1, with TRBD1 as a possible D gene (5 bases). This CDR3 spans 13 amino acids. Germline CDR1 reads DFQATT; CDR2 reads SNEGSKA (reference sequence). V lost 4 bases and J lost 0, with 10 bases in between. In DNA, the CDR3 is TGCAGTGCTATTGGCAGGGTCTCCTACGAGCAGTACTTC. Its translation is CSAIGRVSYEQYF.

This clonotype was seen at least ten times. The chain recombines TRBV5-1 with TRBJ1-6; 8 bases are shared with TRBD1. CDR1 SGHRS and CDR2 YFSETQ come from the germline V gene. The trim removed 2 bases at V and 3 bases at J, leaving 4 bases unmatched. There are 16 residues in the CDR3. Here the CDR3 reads CASSFRTGSYNSPLHF. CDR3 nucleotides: TGCGCCAGCAGCTTCCGGACAGGGAGCTATAATTCACCCCTCCACTTT.

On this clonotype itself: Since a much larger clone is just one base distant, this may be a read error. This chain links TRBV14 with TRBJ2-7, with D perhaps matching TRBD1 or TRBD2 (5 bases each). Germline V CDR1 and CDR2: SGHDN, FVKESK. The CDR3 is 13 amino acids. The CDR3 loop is CASSPFGAPEQCF. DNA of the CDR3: TGTGCCAGCAGCCCCTTCGGGGCGCCGGAGCAGTGCTTC.

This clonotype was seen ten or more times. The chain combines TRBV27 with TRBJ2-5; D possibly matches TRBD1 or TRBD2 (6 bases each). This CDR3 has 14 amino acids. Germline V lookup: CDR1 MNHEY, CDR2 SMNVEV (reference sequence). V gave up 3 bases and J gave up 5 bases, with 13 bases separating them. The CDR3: CASSFLGGKETQYF. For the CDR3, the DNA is TGTGCCAGCAGTTTCCTAGGGGGGAAGGAGACCCAGTACTTC.

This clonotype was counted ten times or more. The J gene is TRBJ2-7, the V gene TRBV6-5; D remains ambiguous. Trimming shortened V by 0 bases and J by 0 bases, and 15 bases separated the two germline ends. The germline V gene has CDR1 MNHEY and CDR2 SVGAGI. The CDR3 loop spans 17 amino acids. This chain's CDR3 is CASSYSTVGFGSYEQYF. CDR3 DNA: TGTGCCAGCAGTTACTCGACGGTGGGGTTCGGCTCCTACGAGCAGTACTTC.

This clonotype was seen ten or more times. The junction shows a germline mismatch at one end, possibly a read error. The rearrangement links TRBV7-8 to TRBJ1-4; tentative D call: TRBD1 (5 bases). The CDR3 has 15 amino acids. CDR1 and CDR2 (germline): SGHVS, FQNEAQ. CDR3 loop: CASSLGGVTNEKLFF. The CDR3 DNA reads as TGCGCCAGCAGCTTGGGGGGGGTTACTAATGAAAAACTGTTTTTT.

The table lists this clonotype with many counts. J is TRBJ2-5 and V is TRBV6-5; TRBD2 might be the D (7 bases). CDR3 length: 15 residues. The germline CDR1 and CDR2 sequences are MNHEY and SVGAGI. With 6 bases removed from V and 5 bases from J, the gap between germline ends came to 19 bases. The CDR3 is CASSRIDGGRETQYF. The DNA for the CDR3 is TGTGCCAGCAGCCGTATCGACGGGGGGCGGGAGACCCAGTACTTC.

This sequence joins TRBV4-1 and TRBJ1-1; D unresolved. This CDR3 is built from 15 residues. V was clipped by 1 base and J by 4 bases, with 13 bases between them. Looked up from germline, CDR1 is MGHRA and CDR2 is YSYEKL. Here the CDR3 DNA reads TGCGCCAGCAGCCAAGCGGCCAGCCCCAGCACTGAAGCTTTCTTT. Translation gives CASSQAASPSTEAFF.

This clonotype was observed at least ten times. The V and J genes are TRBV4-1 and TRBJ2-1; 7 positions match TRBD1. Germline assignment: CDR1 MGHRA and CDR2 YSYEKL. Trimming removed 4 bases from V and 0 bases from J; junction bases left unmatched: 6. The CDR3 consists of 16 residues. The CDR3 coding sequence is TGCGCCAGCAGCCGACAGGGCGACTACTCCTACAATGAGCAGTTCTTC. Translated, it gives CASSRQGDYSYNEQFF.

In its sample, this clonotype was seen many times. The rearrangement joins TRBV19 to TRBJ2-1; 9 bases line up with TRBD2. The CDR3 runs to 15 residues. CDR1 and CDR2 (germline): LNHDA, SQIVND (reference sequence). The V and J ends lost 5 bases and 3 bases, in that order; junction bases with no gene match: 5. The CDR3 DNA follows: TGTGCCAGTAGTGTCACTAGCGGGCTCTACAATGAGCAGTTCTTC. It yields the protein CASSVTSGLYNEQFF.

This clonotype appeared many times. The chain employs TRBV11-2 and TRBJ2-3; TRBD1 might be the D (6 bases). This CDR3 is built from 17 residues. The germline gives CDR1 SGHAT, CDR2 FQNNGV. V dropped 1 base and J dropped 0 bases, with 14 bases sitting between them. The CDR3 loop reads CASSLANRVGSTDTQYF. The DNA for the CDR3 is TGTGCCAGCAGCTTAGCCAACAGGGTTGGTAGCACAGATACGCAGTATTTT.

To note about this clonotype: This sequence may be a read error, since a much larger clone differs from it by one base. The CDR3 reads CASGQLRLGYTF. CDR3 DNA: TGTGCCAGCGGCCAACTCAGACTTGGCTACACCTTC. This sequence joins TRBV3-1 and TRBJ1-2; D ambiguous. The CDR3 runs 12 residues. Germline values: CDR1 LGHDT, CDR2 YNNKEL (reference sequence). Full variable domain (remainder filled in from reference TRBV3-1 and TRBJ1-2): DTAVSQTPKYLVTQMGNDKSIKCEQNLGHDTMYWYKQDSKKFLKIMFSYNNKELIINETVPNRFSPKSPDKAHLNLHINSLELGDSAVYFCASGQLRLGYTFGSGTRLTVV.

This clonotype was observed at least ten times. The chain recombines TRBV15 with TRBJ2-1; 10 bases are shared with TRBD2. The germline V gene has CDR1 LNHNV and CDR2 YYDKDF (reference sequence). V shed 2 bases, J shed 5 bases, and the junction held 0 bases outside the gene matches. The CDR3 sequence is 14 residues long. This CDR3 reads CATSRSGGDNEQFF. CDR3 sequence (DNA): TGTGCCACCAGCAGAAGCGGGGGGGACAATGAGCAGTTCTTC.

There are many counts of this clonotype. The CDR3 sequence: CASSKKGLGVRTQYF. As DNA, the CDR3 is TGTGCCAGCAGTAAAAAGGGGCTCGGAGTGCGGACCCAGTACTTC. The chain employs TRBV2 and TRBJ2-5, with D possibly matching TRBD1 (5 bases). Germline V gene sequence: CDR1 SNHLY, CDR2 FYNNEI. Between the trimmed V and J ends, which lost 5 bases and 7 bases, there was a span of 20 bases. This CDR3 comprises 15 residues.

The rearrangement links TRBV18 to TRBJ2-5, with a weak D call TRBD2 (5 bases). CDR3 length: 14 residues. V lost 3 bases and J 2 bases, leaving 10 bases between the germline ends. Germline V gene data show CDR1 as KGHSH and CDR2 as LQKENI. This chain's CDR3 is CASSPIGGQETQYF. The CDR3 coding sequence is TGTGCCAGCTCACCCATCGGCGGGCAAGAGACCCAGTACTTC.

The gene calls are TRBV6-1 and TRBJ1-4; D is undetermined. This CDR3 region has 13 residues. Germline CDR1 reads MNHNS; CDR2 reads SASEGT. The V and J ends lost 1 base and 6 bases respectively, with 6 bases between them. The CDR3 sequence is CASSEGAYEKLFF. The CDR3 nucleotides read TGTGCCAGCAGTGAAGGGGCGTATGAAAAACTGTTTTTT.

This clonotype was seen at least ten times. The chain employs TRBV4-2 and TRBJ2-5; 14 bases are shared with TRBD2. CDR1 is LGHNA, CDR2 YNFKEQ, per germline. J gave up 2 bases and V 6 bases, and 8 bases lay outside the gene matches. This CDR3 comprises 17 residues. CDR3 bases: TGTGCCAGCAGTCTGGGACTAGCGGGAGCCGTACAAGAGACCCAGTACTTC. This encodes CASSLGLAGAVQETQYF.

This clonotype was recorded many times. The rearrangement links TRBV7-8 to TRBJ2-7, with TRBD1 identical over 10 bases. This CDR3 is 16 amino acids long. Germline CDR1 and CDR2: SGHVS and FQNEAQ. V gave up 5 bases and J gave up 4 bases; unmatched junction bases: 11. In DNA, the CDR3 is TGTGCCAGCAGCAAAACCGGGACAGGGGTAACTTACGAGCAGTACTTC. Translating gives CASSKTGTGVTYEQYF.

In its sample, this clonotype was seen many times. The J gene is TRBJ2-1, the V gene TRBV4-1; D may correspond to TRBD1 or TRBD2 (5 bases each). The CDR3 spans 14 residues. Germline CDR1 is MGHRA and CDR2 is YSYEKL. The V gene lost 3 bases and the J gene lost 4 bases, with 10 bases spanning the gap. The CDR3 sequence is CASSHRDPYNEQFF. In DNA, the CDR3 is TGCGCCAGCAGCCACAGGGACCCTTACAATGAGCAGTTCTTC.

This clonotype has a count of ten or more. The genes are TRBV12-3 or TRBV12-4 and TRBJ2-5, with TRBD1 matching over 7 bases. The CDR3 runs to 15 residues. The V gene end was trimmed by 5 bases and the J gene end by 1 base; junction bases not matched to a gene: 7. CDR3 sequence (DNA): TGTGCCAGCAGTCCCGGGACAGCTGCCCAAGAGACCCAGTACTTC. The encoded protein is CASSPGTAAQETQYF.

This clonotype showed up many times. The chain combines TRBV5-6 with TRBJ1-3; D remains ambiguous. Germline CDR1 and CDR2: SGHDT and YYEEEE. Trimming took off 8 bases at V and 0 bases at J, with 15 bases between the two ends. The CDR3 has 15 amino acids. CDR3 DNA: TGTGCCAGTTGGGTCTATTCGCACTCTGGAAACACCATATATTTT. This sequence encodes CASWVYSHSGNTIYF.

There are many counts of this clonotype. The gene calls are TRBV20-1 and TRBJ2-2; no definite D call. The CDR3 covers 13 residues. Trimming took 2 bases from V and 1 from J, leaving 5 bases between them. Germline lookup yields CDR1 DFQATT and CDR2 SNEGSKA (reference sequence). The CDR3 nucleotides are TGCAGTGCTAGATCCGTGAACACCGGGGAGCTGTTTTTT. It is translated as CSARSVNTGELFF.

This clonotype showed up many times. CDR3 sequence: CASSLGGGPGGEQFF. The CDR3 DNA follows: TGTGCCAGCAGTTTAGGAGGGGGTCCAGGAGGTGAGCAGTTCTTC. This chain joins TRBV12-3 or TRBV12-4 and TRBJ2-1, with D possibly matching TRBD1 (6 bases). The CDR3 consists of 15 residues. The V and J ends lost 1 base and 9 bases respectively, with 16 bases between them.

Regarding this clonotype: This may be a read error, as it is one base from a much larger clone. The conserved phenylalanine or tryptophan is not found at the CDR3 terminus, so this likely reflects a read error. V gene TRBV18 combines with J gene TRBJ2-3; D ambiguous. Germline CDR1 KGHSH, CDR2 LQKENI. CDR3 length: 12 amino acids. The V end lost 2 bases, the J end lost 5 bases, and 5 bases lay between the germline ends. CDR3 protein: CASSPAGDTQYS. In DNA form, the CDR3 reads TGTGCCAGCTCACCAGCCGGAGATACGCAGTATTCT.

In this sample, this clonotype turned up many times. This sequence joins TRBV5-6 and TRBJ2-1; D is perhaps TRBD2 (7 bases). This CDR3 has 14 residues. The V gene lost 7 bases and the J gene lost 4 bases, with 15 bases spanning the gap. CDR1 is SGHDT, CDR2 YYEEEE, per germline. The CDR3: CASALGGHYNEQFF. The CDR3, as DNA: TGTGCCAGCGCCTTGGGGGGGCATTACAATGAGCAGTTCTTC.